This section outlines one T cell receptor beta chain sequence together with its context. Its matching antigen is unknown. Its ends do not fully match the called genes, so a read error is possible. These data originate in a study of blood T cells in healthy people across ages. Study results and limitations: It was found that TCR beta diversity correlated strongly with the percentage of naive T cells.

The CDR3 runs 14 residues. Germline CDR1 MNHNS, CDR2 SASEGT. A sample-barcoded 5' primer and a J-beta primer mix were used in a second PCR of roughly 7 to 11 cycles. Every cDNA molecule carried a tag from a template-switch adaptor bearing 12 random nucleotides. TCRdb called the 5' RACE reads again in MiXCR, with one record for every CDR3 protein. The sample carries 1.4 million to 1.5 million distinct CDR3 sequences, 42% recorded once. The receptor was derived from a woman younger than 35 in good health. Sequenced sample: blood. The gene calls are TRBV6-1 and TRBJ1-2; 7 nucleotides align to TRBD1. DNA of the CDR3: TGTGCCAGCACCGAGCCGGGGACAGTCTATGGCTGCACCTTC. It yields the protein CASTEPGTVYGCTF.